The 30 T cell receptor beta chains below were found in one sample sequenced in a study of cytomegalovirus exposure and HLA in healthy donors. PCR used 60 Vbeta primers and 13 Jbeta primers. Sequencing was performed with immunoSEQ multiplex PCR; in TCRdb, only in-frame clones are kept and a portion is missing. The sample records over 120,000 clones, less than 85% being singletons. The material sequenced was PBMCs. Source of these receptors: a woman in her fifties or sixties in good health and CMV-seropositive.

This clone was counted a few times. The rearrangement joins TRBV29-1 to TRBJ1-1, with D uncertain. Looked up from germline, CDR1 is SQVTM and CDR2 is ANQGSEA. The CDR3 length is 14 residues. Trimming stripped 3 bases from V and 0 bases from J, with 11 bases between. The CDR3 is CSVERPTMNTEAFF. For the CDR3, the DNA is TGCAGCGTTGAGAGGCCTACCATGAACACTGAAGCTTTCTTT.

The V and J genes are TRBV5-1 and TRBJ2-5; 7 positions agree with TRBD2. Germline V gene lookup returns CDR1 SGHRS and CDR2 YFSETQ. The CDR3 is made up of 14 amino acids. V was pared by 3 bases and J by 6 bases, with 8 bases of the junction left unmatched. The chain's CDR3 is CASSYATGGKTQYF. CDR3 sequence (DNA): TGCGCCAGCAGCTATGCCACGGGGGGAAAGACCCAGTACTTC.

This clone has only a few counts. This chain uses TRBV29-1 with TRBJ1-2; TRBD1 matches 9 bases. Per germline, CDR1 SQVTM and CDR2 ANQGSEA. This CDR3 has 16 amino acids. Unmatched junction bases numbered 9, after V lost 1 base and J lost 3 bases. CDR3 sequence (DNA): TGCAGCGTTGAAGGGAGAGGAGACAGGGGGGACTATGGCTACACCTTC. Translated: CSVEGRGDRGDYGYTF.

This clone was recorded once. The V and J genes are TRBV4-2 and TRBJ2-3, with 13 positions matching TRBD2. This CDR3 region has 17 residues. Unmatched junction bases numbered 7, after V lost 4 bases and J lost 3 bases. CDR1 and CDR2 (germline): LGHNA, YNFKEQ. The CDR3 region is CASSPAGLAGRTDTQYF. DNA of the CDR3: TGTGCCAGCAGCCCCGCGGGACTAGCGGGAAGAACAGATACGCAGTATTTT.

J is TRBJ1-2 and V is TRBV6-5, with a possible D match to TRBD1 (5 bases). Germline loops: CDR1 MNHEY, CDR2 SVGAGI. Trimming removed 7 bases from V and 8 bases from J, with 17 bases in between. CDR3 length: 13 amino acids. DNA for the CDR3: TGTGCCAGCACTGGGGGGGTAACTGGAGGCTACACCTTC. Translation gives CASTGGVTGGYTF.

The chain recombines TRBV5-1 with TRBJ1-2; D perhaps matches TRBD1 (6 bases). Germline V gene lookup returns CDR1 SGHRS and CDR2 YFSETQ. This CDR3 contains 13 residues. Trimming pared 3 bases from V and 4 bases from J, leaving 10 bases between. The CDR3 loop is CASSYRDRYGYTF. As DNA, the CDR3 is TGCGCCAGCAGCTACAGGGATCGCTATGGCTACACCTTC.

This clone has a single count. The rearrangement links TRBV7-2 to TRBJ1-4; D is unclear. Germline CDR1 reads SGHTA; CDR2 reads FQGNSA. Trimming cost V 4 bases and J 0 bases, with 9 bases left between them. The CDR3 runs 15 residues. The CDR3 sequence is CASSSNRATNEKLFF. CDR3 bases: TGTGCCAGCAGCTCCAACAGAGCAACTAATGAAAAACTGTTTTTT.

The CDR3 nucleotides read TGTGCCAGCAGTCCACTATCGTCTAGCGGGATACTCTACGAGCAGTACTTC. This codes for CASSPLSSSGILYEQYF. This rearrangement joins TRBV28 to TRBJ2-7, with 9 bases that match TRBD2. The J segment lost 3 bases and the V segment lost 5 bases, leaving 14 bases of the junction unmatched. From germline, CDR1 is MDHEN and CDR2 SYDVKM. The CDR3 runs 17 residues.

The V call is TRBV5-1, the J call TRBJ2-1; 14 bases are shared with TRBD2. Germline-derived CDR1 and CDR2 are SGHRS and YFSETQ. The CDR3 has 17 amino acids. V dropped 7 bases and J dropped 9; count of bases not matched to a gene: 15. The CDR3 loop is CASRTNSGTSGSGEQFF. CDR3 nucleotide sequence: TGCGCCAGCCGAACCAACAGCGGGACTAGCGGGAGCGGTGAGCAGTTCTTC.

The chain joins TRBV7-2 to TRBJ1-1; no firm D call. Germline V gene data show CDR1 as SGHTA and CDR2 as FQGNSA. This CDR3 region has 13 residues. Trimming took 5 bases from V and 8 from J, leaving 15 bases between them. DNA of the CDR3: TGTGCCAGCAGCGGAGGTACGGTAACAGAAGCTTTCTTT. Protein: CASSGGTVTEAFF.

The chain employs TRBV9 and TRBJ2-7, with a tentative D call TRBD1 (6 bases). Germline values: CDR1 SGDLS, CDR2 YYNGEE. The CDR3 covers 14 residues. With 4 bases removed from V and 2 bases from J, the gap between germline ends came to 13 bases. CDR3 amino acids: CASSPGQTPYEQYF. The CDR3 bases are TGTGCCAGCAGCCCTGGACAGACCCCCTACGAGCAGTACTTC. Based on the CDR3 plus reference TRBV9 and TRBJ2-7, the full variable domain is DSGVTQTPKHLITATGQRVTLRCSPRSGDLSVYWYQQSLDQGLQFLIQYYNGEERAKGNILERFSAQQFPDLHSELNLSSLELGDSALYFCASSPGQTPYEQYFGPGTRLTVT.

This clone occurred a few times. The chain combines TRBV5-4 with TRBJ2-3; D remains ambiguous. Germline V gene sequence: CDR1 SGHNT, CDR2 YYREEE (reference sequence). V was pared by 3 bases and J by 1 base, with 9 bases between. This CDR3 is 14 amino acids long. The CDR3 bases are TGTGCCAGCAGCTCGGAGTGGGGCACAGATACGCAGTATTTT. This gives the protein CASSSEWGTDTQYF. Full variable domain (outside the CDR3, taken from reference TRBV5-4 and TRBJ2-3): ETGVTQSPTHLIKTRGQQVTLRCSSQSGHNTVSWYQQALGQGPQFIFQYYREEENGRGNFPPRFSGLQFPNYSSELNVNALELDDSALYLCASSSEWGTDTQYFGPGTRLTVL.

V and J are TRBV5-4 and TRBJ2-1; weak D call: TRBD1 (6 bases). Trimming took 5 bases from V and 1 from J, leaving 10 bases between them. The CDR3 is 14 amino acids. CDR1 and CDR2 from the germline V gene are SGHNT and YYREEE (reference sequence). The CDR3 nucleotides read TGTGCCAGCAGTGAACAGGGTTCCTACAATGAGCAGTTCTTC. Translation: CASSEQGSYNEQFF.

This sequence joins TRBV5-1 and TRBJ2-3; maybe TRBD2 (5 bases). V was shortened by 4 bases and J by 5 bases, with 17 bases between the two germline ends. The germline gives CDR1 SGHRS, CDR2 YFSETQ. This CDR3 comprises 15 residues. CDR3 loop: CASSLATGNGDTQYF. CDR3 coding DNA: TGCGCCAGCAGCCTCGCTACCGGGAACGGAGATACGCAGTATTTT. The whole variable domain, remainder taken from reference TRBV5-1 and TRBJ2-3, is KAGVTQTPRYLIKTRGQQVTLSCSPISGHRSVSWYQQTPGQGLQFLFEYFSETQRNKGNFPGRFSGRQFSNSRSEMNVSTLELGDSALYLCASSLATGNGDTQYFGPGTRLTVL.

J is TRBJ1-2 and V is TRBV2; D gene unclear. V dropped 2 bases and J dropped 9 bases, with 16 bases sitting between them. Per the germline V gene, CDR1 is SNHLY and CDR2 is FYNNEI. The CDR3 sequence is 14 residues long. The CDR3: CASSETVRVERYTF. The DNA of the CDR3 is TGTGCCAGCAGTGAAACGGTCCGGGTGGAGCGCTACACCTTC.

The CDR3 bases are TGTGCCAGCAGCTCCACAGGGACCACAGATACGCAGTATTTT. This sequence encodes CASSSTGTTDTQYF. V is TRBV16 and J is TRBJ2-3; D perhaps matches TRBD1 (6 bases). The V end was cut by 5 bases, the J end by 2 bases, with 11 bases between. Germline CDR1 KGHSY, CDR2 FQNENV. The CDR3 is made up of 14 amino acids.

For the CDR3, the DNA is TGTGCCAGTAGCCCCCCTAGTTTAGCTACGCAGTATTTT. As protein: CASSPPSLATQYF. The chain recombines TRBV19 with TRBJ2-3; D not certain. Germline V gives CDR1 LNHDA, CDR2 SQIVND (reference sequence). Between the trimmed V and J ends, which lost 6 bases and 8 bases, there was a span of 15 bases. CDR3 length: 13 amino acids.

The V and J genes are TRBV5-4 and TRBJ2-2; 11 nucleotides match TRBD2. V shed 4 bases and J 5 bases; nucleotides not matched to a gene: 7. The germline V gene has CDR1 SGHNT and CDR2 YYREEE (reference sequence). The CDR3 loop spans 16 amino acids. The CDR3: CASSPIAGGVTGELFF. CDR3 DNA sequence: TGTGCCAGCAGCCCAATAGCGGGAGGGGTTACCGGGGAGCTGTTTTTT. The full variable domain, rest sourced from reference TRBV5-4 and TRBJ2-2, is ETGVTQSPTHLIKTRGQQVTLRCSSQSGHNTVSWYQQALGQGPQFIFQYYREEENGRGNFPPRFSGLQFPNYSSELNVNALELDDSALYLCASSPIAGGVTGELFFGEGSRLTVL.

The rearrangement uses TRBV30 and TRBJ1-3, with TRBD1 identical over 7 bases. The germline V gene has CDR1 GTSNPN and CDR2 SVGIG (reference sequence). This CDR3 has 15 amino acids. V shed 5 bases and J 0 bases; nucleotides not matched to a gene: 7. As DNA, the CDR3 is TGTGCCTGGGGGTCTGGGACAGCCTCTGGAAACACCATATATTTT. It specifies CAWGSGTASGNTIYF.

This clone has just one count. The CDR3 nucleotides read TGTGCCAGCACCCCTGGGGGGTCGTCCTATGGCTACACCTTC. Translating gives CASTPGGSSYGYTF. The V gene is TRBV25-1, the J gene TRBJ1-2, with a tentative D call TRBD1 (5 bases). Germline CDR1 and CDR2: MGHDK and SYGVNS. The CDR3 has 14 residues. Trimming stripped 7 bases from V and 4 bases from J, with 16 bases between.

J is TRBJ1-5 and V is TRBV19, with 7 nucleotides matching TRBD1. This CDR3 is 15 amino acids long. CDR1 is LNHDA and CDR2 is SQIVND in the germline V gene (reference sequence). V shed 6 bases and J 9 bases; nucleotides not matched to a gene: 14. The CDR3 sequence: CASSSGTAPHRPQHF. The CDR3 DNA sequence: TGTGCCAGTAGCTCTGGGACAGCCCCCCATCGGCCCCAGCATTTT.

Only a few counts were recorded for this clone. V usage is TRBV15 and J usage is TRBJ2-1; D might be TRBD1 (5 bases). V lost 0 bases and J lost 3, with 6 bases in between. The CDR3 runs 14 residues. Germline V gene sequence: CDR1 LNHNV, CDR2 YYDKDF (reference sequence). DNA for the CDR3: TGTGCCACCAGCAGAGATCAGGGCTACAATGAGCAGTTCTTC. This sequence encodes CATSRDQGYNEQFF. The full variable domain, rest sourced from reference TRBV15 and TRBJ2-1, is DAMVIQNPRYQVTQFGKPVTLSCSQTLNHNVMYWYQQKSSQAPKLLFHYYDKDFNNEADTPDNFQSRRPNTSFCFLDIRSPGLGDTAMYLCATSRDQGYNEQFFGPGTRLTVL.

The chain links TRBV19 to TRBJ2-7, with TRBD1 matching over 11 bases. The V gene end was trimmed by 4 bases and the J gene end by 3 bases; junction bases not matched to a gene: 2. CDR1 is LNHDA, CDR2 SQIVND, per germline (reference sequence). The CDR3 has 14 residues. CDR3: CASSTGTGGYEQYF. CDR3 bases: TGTGCCAGTAGTACCGGGACAGGGGGCTACGAGCAGTACTTC.

This clone was found once. The chain carries TRBV9 and TRBJ1-2; TRBD1 aligns across 7 bases. Germline V lookup: CDR1 SGDLS, CDR2 YYNGEE. With V trimmed by 4 bases and J by 8 bases, 14 bases remained unmatched. The CDR3 totals 15 residues. DNA for the CDR3: TGTGCCAGCAGCCTTCCCGACAGGGAAGTGCGAGGCTACACCTTC. Translating it yields CASSLPDREVRGYTF.

The chain is built from TRBV1 and TRBJ2-4; the table's D call, TRBD2, has no DNA check behind it. TRBV1 is a pseudogene locus. CDR3 size: 13 residues. The CDR3 nucleotides are TGCACCAGCACCGGGACTAGCGCGCCTGACGAGTACTTC. It is translated as CTSTGTSAPDEYF.

This clone was detected a few times. The chain couples TRBV6-1 to TRBJ1-5; TRBD1 might be the D (6 bases). CDR1 and CDR2 (germline): MNHNS, SASEGT. This CDR3 spans 16 amino acids. Trimming stripped 3 bases from V and 0 bases from J, with 12 bases between. CDR3 in DNA: TGTGCCAGCAGTGACCTAACAGGGTATAGCAATCAGCCCCAGCATTTT. Translating it yields CASSDLTGYSNQPQHF.

The chain employs TRBV9 and TRBJ2-1; D remains ambiguous. The V gene's germline CDR1 is SGDLS and CDR2 YYNGEE. The CDR3 runs to 15 residues. V was cut by 4 bases and J by 0 bases, with 11 bases left in between. This CDR3 is CASSPLGASYNEQFF. The CDR3 nucleotides are TGTGCCAGCAGCCCCTTAGGAGCCTCCTACAATGAGCAGTTCTTC.

J is TRBJ1-5 and V is TRBV18; D uncertain. CDR1 is KGHSH and CDR2 is LQKENI in the germline V gene. The CDR3 length is 13 residues. Trimming cost V 2 bases and J 7 bases, with 9 bases left between them. The CDR3 DNA is TGTGCCAGCTCACCAGGAGAAGGCCAGCCCCAGCATTTT. Protein: CASSPGEGQPQHF.

The table lists this clone with a few counts. CDR3 amino acids: CASTHGGQLEEPQHF. The CDR3 DNA sequence: TGTGCCAGTACCCATGGGGGACAGCTGGAAGAGCCCCAGCATTTT. V gene TRBV19 combines with J gene TRBJ1-5; 7 bases match TRBD1. Germline lookup yields CDR1 LNHDA and CDR2 SQIVND (reference sequence). The V segment lost 7 bases and the J segment 8 bases; nucleotides outside the gene matches: 14. CDR3 length equals 15 residues. Full variable domain (rest looked up from reference TRBV19 and TRBJ1-5): DGGITQSPKYLFRKEGQNVTLSCEQNLNHDAMYWYRQDPGQGLRLIYYSQIVNDFQKGDIAEGYSVSREKKESFPLTVTSAQKNPTAFYLCASTHGGQLEEPQHFGDGTRLSIL.

The rearrangement joins TRBV29-1 to TRBJ1-1, with D maybe TRBD1 (5 bases). V gave up 6 bases and J gave up 1 base, with 15 bases separating them. CDR1 SQVTM and CDR2 ANQGSEA come from the germline V gene. The CDR3 contains 14 residues. The CDR3 DNA follows: TGCAGCGTCCTATCTACGGGGGGGAACACTGAAGCTTTCTTT. Its translation is CSVLSTGGNTEAFF.